This T cell receptor (beta chain) was identified during a study of T cell responses to AZD1222 COVID-19 vaccine. Study at large: Investigators merged groups given second doses at roughly 4 or roughly 12 weeks.

Generated by immunoSEQ multiplex PCR, the TCRdb table keeps only in-frame clones and is missing some. The sample records about 170,000 clones, approximately 95% being singletons. Germline assignment: CDR1 LNHDA and CDR2 SQIVND (reference sequence). The CDR3 extends over 16 amino acids. With 3 bases removed from V and 1 base from J, the gap between germline ends came to 15 bases. This sequence was found in an adult in good health. The sample here was peripheral blood, taken on day 0 of AZD1222 vaccination. This chain links TRBV19 with TRBJ2-5, with D perhaps assigned TRBD1 or TRBD2 (5 bases each). This chain's CDR3 is CASSISGPTTQETQYF. CDR3 bases: TGTGCCAGTAGTATTTCGGGACCCACGACCCAAGAGACCCAGTACTTC.